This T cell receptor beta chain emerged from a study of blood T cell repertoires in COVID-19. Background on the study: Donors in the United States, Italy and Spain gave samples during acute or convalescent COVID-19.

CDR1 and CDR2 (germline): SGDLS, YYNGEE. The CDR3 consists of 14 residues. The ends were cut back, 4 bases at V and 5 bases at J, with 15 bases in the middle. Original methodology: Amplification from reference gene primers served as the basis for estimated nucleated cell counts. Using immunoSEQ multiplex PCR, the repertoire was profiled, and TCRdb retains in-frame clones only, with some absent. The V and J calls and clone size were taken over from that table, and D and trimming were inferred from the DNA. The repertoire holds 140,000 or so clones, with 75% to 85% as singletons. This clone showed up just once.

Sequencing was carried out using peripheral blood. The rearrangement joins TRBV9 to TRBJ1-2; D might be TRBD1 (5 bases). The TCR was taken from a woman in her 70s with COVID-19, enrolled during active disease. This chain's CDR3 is CASSITPDKYGYTF. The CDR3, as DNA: TGTGCCAGCAGCATCACCCCGGACAAGTATGGCTACACCTTC. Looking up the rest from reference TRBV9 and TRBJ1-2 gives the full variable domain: DSGVTQTPKHLITATGQRVTLRCSPRSGDLSVYWYQQSLDQGLQFLIQYYNGEERAKGNILERFSAQQFPDLHSELNLSSLELGDSALYFCASSITPDKYGYTFGSGTRLTVV.